The clone carrying this TCR beta chain has a count of ten or more. Its antigen remains unknown. This entry belongs to a study of T cells in Graves' hyperthyroidism and ophthalmopathy. In making diagnoses, clinical symptoms, serum thyroxine and TRAb, thyroid ultrasound and orbital computed tomography were all used. TCR beta CDR3 region amplification was performed from RNA transcripts. HTBI primers were used for first-round RT-PCR of the TCR CDR3. From the multiplex PCR reads, TCRdb called clonotypes with MiXCR, one entry per CDR3 protein. The data hold roughly 380,000 distinct CDR3 sequences, with 15% to 20% observed a single time. Points from the study as a whole: In blood, most of the thyroid clonotypes expanded above 0.001 were also present. Stable hyperthyroidism was told apart from ophthalmopathy by a model built on 13 V-J features.

This CDR3 region has 15 residues. V was trimmed by 3 bases and J by 4 bases, leaving 10 bases between them. The germline V gene has CDR1 ENHRY and CDR2 SYGVKD. Sequenced material: blood. The TCR originated in a woman between 35 and 50 years old with Graves' ophthalmopathy. J is TRBJ2-6 and V is TRBV10-3, with D maybe TRBD1 (5 bases). Written as DNA, the CDR3 is TGTGCCATCAGTGACTCAGGGCTCGGGGCCAACGTCCTGACTTTC. Translating it yields CAISDSGLGANVLTF.